Given below is one T cell receptor beta chain in context. Its specificity is not known. Germline assignment: CDR1 SEHNR and CDR2 FQNEAQ (reference sequence). The CDR3 totals 15 residues. The V end lost 2 bases, the J end lost 8 bases, and 16 bases lay between the germline ends. This specimen belongs to a study of T cell repertoires in cytomegalovirus infection. Study-level background: A matching HLA type, together with CMV infection, was signaled by public TCR beta signatures.

TCRdb passed the reads through MiXCR, listing each CDR3 protein once. The sample holds fewer than 700,000 distinct CDR3 sequences, around 24% seen once. Study-level points and caveats: The ex vivo response was dominated by HLA-C-restricted CMV-specific TCR beta clonotypes. Individuals carrying CMV plus the relevant HLA were identified by cumulative frequency of public TCR beta families.

The chain links TRBV7-9 to TRBJ2-1, with D possibly being TRBD1 or TRBD2 (5 bases each). The sequenced material came from CD8+ T cells from PBMCs. The sequence was obtained from a human donor in good health (CMV status not recorded). Some clones in this sample may be carry-over from other donors' samples. In DNA form, the CDR3 reads TGTGCCAGCAGCTTAAGGGACGGGGCACTCGATGAGCAGTTCTTC. Translation: CASSLRDGALDEQFF.